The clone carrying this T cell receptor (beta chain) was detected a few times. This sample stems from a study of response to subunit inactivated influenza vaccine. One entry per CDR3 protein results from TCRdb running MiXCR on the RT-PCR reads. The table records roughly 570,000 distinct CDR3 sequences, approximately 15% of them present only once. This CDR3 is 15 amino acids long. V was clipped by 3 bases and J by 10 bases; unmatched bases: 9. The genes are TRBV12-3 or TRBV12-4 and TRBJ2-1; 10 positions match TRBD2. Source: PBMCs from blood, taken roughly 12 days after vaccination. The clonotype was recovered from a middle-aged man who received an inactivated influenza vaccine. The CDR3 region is CASSLFLAGVEEQFF. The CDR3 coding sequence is TGTGCCAGCAGTTTGTTTCTAGCGGGAGTAGAAGAGCAGTTCTTC.